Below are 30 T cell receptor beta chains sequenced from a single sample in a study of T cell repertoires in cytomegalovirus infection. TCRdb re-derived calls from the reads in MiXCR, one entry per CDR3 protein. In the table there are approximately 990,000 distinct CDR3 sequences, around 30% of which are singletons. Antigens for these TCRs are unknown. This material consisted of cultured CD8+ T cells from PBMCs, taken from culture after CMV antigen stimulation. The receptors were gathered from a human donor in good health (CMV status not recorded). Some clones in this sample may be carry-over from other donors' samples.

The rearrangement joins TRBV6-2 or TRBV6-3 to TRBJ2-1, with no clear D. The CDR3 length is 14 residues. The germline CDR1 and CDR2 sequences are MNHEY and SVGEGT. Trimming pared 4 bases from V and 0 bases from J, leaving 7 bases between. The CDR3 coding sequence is TGTGCCAGCAGTTCCCATAGCTCCTACAATGAGCAGTTCTTC. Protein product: CASSSHSSYNEQFF.

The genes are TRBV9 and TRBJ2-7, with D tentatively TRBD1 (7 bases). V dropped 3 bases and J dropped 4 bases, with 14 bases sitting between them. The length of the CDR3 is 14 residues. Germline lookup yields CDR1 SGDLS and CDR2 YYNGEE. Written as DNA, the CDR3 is TGTGCCAGCAGCGGGTTCAGGGGGAGGTACGAGCAGTACTTC. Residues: CASSGFRGRYEQYF. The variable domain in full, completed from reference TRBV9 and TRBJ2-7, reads DSGVTQTPKHLITATGQRVTLRCSPRSGDLSVYWYQQSLDQGLQFLIQYYNGEERAKGNILERFSAQQFPDLHSELNLSSLELGDSALYFCASSGFRGRYEQYFGPGTRLTVT.

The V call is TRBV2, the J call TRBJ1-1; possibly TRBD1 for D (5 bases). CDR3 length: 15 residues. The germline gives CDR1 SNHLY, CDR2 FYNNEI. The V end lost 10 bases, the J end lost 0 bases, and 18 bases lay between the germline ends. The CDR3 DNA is TGTGCCAAACTAGGGACGGTAAAAATGAACACTGAAGCTTTCTTT. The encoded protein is CAKLGTVKMNTEAFF.

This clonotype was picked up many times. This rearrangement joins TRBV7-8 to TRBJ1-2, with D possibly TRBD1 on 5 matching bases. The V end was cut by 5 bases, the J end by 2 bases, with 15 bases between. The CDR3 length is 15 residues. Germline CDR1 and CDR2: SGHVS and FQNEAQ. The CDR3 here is CASSPPLGANYGYTF. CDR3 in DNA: TGTGCCAGCAGCCCCCCGTTAGGGGCCAACTATGGCTACACCTTC.

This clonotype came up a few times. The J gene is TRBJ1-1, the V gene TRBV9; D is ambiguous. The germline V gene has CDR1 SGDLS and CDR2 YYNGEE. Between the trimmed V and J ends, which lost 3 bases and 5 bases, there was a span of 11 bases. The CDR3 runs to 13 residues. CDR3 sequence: CASSGTVATEAFF. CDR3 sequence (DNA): TGTGCCAGCAGCGGGACGGTGGCTACTGAAGCTTTCTTT.

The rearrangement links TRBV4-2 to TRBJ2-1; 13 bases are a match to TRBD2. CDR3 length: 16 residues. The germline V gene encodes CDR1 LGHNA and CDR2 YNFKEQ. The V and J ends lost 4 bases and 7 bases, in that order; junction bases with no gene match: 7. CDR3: CASSLLLAGGWNEQFF. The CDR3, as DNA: TGTGCCAGCAGCCTCTTACTAGCGGGGGGGTGGAATGAGCAGTTCTTC.

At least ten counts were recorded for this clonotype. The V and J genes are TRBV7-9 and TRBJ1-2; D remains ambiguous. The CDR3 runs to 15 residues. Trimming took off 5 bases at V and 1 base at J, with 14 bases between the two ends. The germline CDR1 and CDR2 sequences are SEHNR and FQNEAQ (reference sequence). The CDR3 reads CASSPSGTVNYGYTF. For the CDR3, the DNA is TGTGCCAGCAGCCCCTCGGGCACCGTTAACTATGGCTACACCTTC.

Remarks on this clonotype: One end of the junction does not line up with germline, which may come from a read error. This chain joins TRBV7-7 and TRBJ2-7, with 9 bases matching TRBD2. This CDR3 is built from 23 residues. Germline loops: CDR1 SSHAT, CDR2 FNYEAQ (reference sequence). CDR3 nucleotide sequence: TGTGCTAGCAGCTTAGCGACCACCGGGCAGGGGGATCGCTGGCGGGGGGGTGTCCACGAGCAGTACTTC. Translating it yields CASSLATTGQGDRWRGGVHEQYF. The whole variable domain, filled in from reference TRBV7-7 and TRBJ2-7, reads GAGVSQSPRYKVTKRGQDVTLRCDPISSHATLYWYQQALGQGPEFLTYFNYEAQPDKSGLPSDRFSAERPEGSISTLTIQRTEQRDSAMYRCASSLATTGQGDRWRGGVHEQYFGPGTRLTVT.

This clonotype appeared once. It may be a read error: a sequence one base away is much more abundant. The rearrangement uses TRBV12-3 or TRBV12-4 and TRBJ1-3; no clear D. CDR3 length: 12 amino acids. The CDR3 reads CANSLMGNTIYF. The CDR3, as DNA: TGTGCCAACAGTTTAATGGGAAACACCATATATTTT.

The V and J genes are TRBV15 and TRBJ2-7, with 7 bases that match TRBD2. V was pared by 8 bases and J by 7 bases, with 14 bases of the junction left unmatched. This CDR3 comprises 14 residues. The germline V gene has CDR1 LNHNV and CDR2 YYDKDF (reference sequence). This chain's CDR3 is CATLGTGGTPEQYF. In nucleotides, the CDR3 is TGTGCCACCTTAGGTACCGGGGGGACGCCGGAGCAGTACTTC. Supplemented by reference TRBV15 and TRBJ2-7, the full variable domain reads DAMVIQNPRYQVTQFGKPVTLSCSQTLNHNVMYWYQQKSSQAPKLLFHYYDKDFNNEADTPDNFQSRRPNTSFCFLDIRSPGLGDTAMYLCATLGTGGTPEQYFGPGTRLTVT.

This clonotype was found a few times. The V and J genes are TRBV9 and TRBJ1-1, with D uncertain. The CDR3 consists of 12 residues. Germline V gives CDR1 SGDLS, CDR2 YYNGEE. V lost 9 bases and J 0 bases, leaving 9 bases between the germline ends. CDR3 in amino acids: CATQRLNTEAFF. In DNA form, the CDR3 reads TGTGCCACCCAACGGTTGAACACTGAAGCTTTCTTT.

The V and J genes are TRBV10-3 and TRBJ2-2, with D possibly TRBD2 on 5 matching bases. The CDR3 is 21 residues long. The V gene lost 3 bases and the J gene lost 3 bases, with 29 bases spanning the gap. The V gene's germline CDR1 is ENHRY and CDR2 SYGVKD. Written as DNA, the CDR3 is TGTGCCATCAGTGACGAACGGGATCTACTCGACCGCGAGGATCACACCGGGGAGCTGTTTTTT. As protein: CAISDERDLLDREDHTGELFF.

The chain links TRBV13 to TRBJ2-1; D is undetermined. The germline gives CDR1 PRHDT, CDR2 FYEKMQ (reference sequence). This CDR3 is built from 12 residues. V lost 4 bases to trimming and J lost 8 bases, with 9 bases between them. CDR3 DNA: TGTGCCAGCAGCTCCTCTCACGATGAGCAGTTCTTC. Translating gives CASSSSHDEQFF.

The CDR3 DNA is TGTGCCAGCAGCCCGCCCGGACAGCTAAATGAGCAGTTCTTC. As protein: CASSPPGQLNEQFF. The rearrangement uses TRBV11-2 and TRBJ2-1; TRBD1 might be the D (6 bases). V shed 5 bases and J shed 7 bases, with 15 bases lying between them. This CDR3 is built from 14 residues. CDR1 is SGHAT and CDR2 is FQNNGV in the germline V gene.

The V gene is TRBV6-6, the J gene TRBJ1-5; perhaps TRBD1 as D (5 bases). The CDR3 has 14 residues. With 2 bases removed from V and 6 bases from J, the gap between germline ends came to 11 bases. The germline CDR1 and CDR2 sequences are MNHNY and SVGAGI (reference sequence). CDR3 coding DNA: TGTGCCAGCAGTTACCTAGAGGGGTCTCAGCCCCAGCATTTT. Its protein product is CASSYLEGSQPQHF.

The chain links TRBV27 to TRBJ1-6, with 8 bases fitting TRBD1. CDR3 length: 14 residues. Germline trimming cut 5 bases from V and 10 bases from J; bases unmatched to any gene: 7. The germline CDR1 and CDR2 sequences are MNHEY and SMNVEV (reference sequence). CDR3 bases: TGTGCCAGCAGTCCGGTCCGGGACAGGTCACCCCTCCACTTT. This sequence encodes CASSPVRDRSPLHF.

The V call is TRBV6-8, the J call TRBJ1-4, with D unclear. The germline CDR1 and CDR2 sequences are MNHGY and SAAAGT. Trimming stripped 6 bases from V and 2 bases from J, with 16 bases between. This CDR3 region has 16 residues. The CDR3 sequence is CASSSDRTGTNEKLFF. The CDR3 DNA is TGTGCCAGCAGCTCCGACCGGACGGGCACTAATGAAAAACTGTTTTTT.

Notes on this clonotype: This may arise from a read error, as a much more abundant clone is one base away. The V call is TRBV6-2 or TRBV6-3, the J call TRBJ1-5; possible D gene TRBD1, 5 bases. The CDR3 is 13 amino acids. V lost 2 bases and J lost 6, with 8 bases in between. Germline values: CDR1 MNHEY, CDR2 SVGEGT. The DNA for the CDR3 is TGTGCCAGCAGTTACGGGGCCAGTCAGCCCCAGCATTTT. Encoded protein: CASSYGASQPQHF.

CDR3 in amino acids: CASSTRQTSGPKADTQYF. In DNA form, the CDR3 reads TGTGCCAGCAGCACCCGCCAAACTAGCGGTCCTAAAGCAGATACGCAGTATTTT. The chain is built from TRBV7-9 and TRBJ2-3; TRBD2 matches 8 bases. Unmatched junction bases numbered 17, after V lost 5 bases and J lost 4 bases. The CDR3 has 18 residues. Germline CDR1 SEHNR, CDR2 FQNEAQ (reference sequence).

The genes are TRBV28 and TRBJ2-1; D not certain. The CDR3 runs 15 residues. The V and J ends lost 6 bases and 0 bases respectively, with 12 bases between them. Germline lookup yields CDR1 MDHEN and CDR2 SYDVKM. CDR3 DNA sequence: TGTGCCAGCAGCCAACCACCCAGCTCCTACAATGAGCAGTTCTTC. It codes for CASSQPPSSYNEQFF.

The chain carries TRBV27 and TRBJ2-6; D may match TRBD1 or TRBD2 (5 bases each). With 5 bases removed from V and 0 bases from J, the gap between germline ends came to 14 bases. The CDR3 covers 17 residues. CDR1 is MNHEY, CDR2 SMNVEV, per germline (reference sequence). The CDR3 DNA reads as TGTGCCAGCAGTCCGCGGACGGGACCCTCTGGGGCCAACGTCCTGACTTTC. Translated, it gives CASSPRTGPSGANVLTF.

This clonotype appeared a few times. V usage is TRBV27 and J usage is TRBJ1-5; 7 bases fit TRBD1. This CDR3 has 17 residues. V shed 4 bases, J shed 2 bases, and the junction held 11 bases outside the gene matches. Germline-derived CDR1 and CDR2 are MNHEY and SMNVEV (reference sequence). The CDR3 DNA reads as TGTGCCAGCAGTTCCTATAAGGGGGCTACGCGCAATCAGCCCCAGCATTTT. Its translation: CASSSYKGATRNQPQHF.

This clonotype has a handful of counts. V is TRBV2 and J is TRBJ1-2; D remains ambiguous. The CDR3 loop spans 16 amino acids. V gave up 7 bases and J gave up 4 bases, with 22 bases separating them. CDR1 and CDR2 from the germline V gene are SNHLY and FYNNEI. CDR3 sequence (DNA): TGTGCCAGCATGTTGACGAAGGAGGGATTTGCCTATGGCTACACCTTC. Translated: CASMLTKEGFAYGYTF.

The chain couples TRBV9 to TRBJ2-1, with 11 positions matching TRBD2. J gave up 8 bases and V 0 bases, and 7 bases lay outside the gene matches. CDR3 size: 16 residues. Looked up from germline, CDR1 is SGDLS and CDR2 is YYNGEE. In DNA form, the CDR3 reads TGTGCCAGCAGCGTAGAGGCTAGCGGGGGGTGGTATGAGCAGTTCTTC. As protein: CASSVEASGGWYEQFF.

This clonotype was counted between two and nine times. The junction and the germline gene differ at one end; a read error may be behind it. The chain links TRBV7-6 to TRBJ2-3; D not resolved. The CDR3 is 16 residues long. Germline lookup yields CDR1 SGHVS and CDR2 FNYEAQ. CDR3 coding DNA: TGTGCTAGCAGCCCCGCCCCGGCAGGAACGGGAGATACGCAGTATTTT. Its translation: CASSPAPAGTGDTQYF.

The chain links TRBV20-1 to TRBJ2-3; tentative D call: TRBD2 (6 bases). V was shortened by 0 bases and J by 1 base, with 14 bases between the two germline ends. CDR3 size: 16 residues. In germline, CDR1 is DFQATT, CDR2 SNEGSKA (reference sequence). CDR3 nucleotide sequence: TGCAGTGCTAGAGATGACGAGGGACTCCGCACAGATACGCAGTATTTT. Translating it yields CSARDDEGLRTDTQYF.

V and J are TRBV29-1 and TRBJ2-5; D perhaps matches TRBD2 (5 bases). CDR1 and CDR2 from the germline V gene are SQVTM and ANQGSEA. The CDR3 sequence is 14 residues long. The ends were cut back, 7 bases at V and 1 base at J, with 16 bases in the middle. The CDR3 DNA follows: TGCAGCGCTGGACTGTCGGGGAGCCAAGAGACCCAGTACTTC. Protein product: CSAGLSGSQETQYF.

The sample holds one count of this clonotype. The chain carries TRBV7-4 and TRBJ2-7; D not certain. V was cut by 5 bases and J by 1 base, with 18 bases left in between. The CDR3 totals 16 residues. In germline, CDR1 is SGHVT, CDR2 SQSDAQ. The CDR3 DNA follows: TGTGCCAGCAGCCCACTGGGTGGAAGGGCTTCCTACGAGCAGTACTTC. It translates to CASSPLGGRASYEQYF.

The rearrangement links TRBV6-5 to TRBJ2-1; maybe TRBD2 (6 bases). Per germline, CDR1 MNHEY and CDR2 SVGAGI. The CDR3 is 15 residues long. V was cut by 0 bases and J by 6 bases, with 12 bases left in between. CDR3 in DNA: TGTGCCAGCAGTTACTCCCTAGGGGAGGTCAATGAGCAGTTCTTC. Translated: CASSYSLGEVNEQFF.

CDR3: CASRTGQGVEAFF. The DNA of the CDR3 is TGCGCCAGCAGGACCGGACAGGGAGTTGAAGCTTTCTTT. V and J are TRBV5-1 and TRBJ1-1, with 8 bases matching TRBD1. Germline CDR1 reads SGHRS; CDR2 reads YFSETQ. Trimming cost V 5 bases and J 7 bases; bases outside gene matches: 7. CDR3 length: 13 residues.